This T cell receptor (beta chain) appears in the sequencing data of a study of early T cells in non-severe SARS-CoV-2 infection. Individually, cDNA molecules had unique molecular identifiers attached to them. TCRdb called the 5' RACE reads again in MiXCR, with one record for every CDR3 protein. The table includes roughly 83,000 distinct CDR3 sequences, roughly a tenth detected once. This clonotype occurred a few times. Trimming took off 0 bases at V and 6 bases at J, with 5 bases between the two ends. The germline gives CDR1 SGHVS, CDR2 FNYEAQ. The CDR3 length is 13 residues. This TCR was sampled from an adult who was a healthcare worker with PCR-confirmed SARS-CoV-2 infection or an uninfected control (not recorded which). Sequencing used whole blood, obtained at baseline. The rearrangement joins TRBV7-6 to TRBJ2-2; no reliable D call. The CDR3 region has the DNA TGTGCCAGCAGCTTAGCGGTTCCCGGGGAGCTGTTTTTT. This codes for CASSLAVPGELFF.